The 18 T cell receptor beta chains in this list originate from one sample, sequenced in a study of cytomegalovirus exposure and HLA in healthy donors. With 60 Vbeta and 13 Jbeta primers, the PCR was carried out. Assay: immunoSEQ multiplex PCR; the TCRdb copy retains only in-frame clones and omits some. This sample has more than 85,000 clones, with almost 70% found just once. Material for sequencing was PBMCs. The receptors here all came from a man aged 25-45 years in good health and CMV-seronegative.

This clone was seen just once. The CDR3 DNA follows: TGTGCCAGCACCCAGCTAGCGGGAGAGAGTAATGAGCAGTTCTTC. This codes for CASTQLAGESNEQFF. The chain links TRBV6-5 to TRBJ2-1; 10 bases fit TRBD2. Germline-derived CDR1 and CDR2 are MNHEY and SVGAGI. The CDR3 is 15 residues long. Trimming took 7 bases from V and 7 from J; bases not matched to a gene: 10.

The chain has TRBV2 and TRBJ2-1, with 10 bases that match TRBD2. Germline V gives CDR1 SNHLY, CDR2 FYNNEI. This CDR3 has 13 residues. The CDR3 loop reads CATKAGGYNEQFF. The CDR3 DNA reads TGTGCTACGAAAGCGGGAGGGTACAATGAGCAGTTCTTC. Complete variable domain (other parts from reference TRBV2 and TRBJ2-1): EPEVTQTPSHQVTQMGQEVILRCVPISNHLYFYWYRQILGQKVEFLVSFYNNEISEKSEIFDDQFSVERPDGSNFTLKIRSTKLEDSAMYFCATKAGGYNEQFFGPGTRLTVL.

The rearrangement links TRBV21-1 to TRBJ2-5; the DNA was not used to check the table's D call, TRBD2. TRBV21-1 is classified as a pseudogene. The CDR3 is 16 residues long. This chain's CDR3 is CASSKKEEGVRETQYF. Written as DNA, the CDR3 is TGTGCCAGCAGCAAGAAAGAGGAGGGTGTTCGAGAGACCCAGTACTTC.

The gene calls are TRBV7-9 and TRBJ2-1, with 12 bases that match TRBD2. Germline values: CDR1 SEHNR, CDR2 FQNEAQ (reference sequence). The V gene end was trimmed by 4 bases and the J gene end by 9 bases; junction bases not matched to a gene: 7. The CDR3 covers 15 residues. CDR3 sequence: CASSSPRTSGIEQFF. DNA of the CDR3: TGTGCCAGCAGCTCCCCCCGGACTAGCGGGATTGAGCAGTTCTTC.

In this sample, this clone turned up a few times. The V call is TRBV7-9, the J call TRBJ2-7; D is ambiguous. The length of the CDR3 is 11 residues. The germline V gene has CDR1 SEHNR and CDR2 FQNEAQ (reference sequence). V lost 5 bases and J lost 7, with 9 bases in between. The CDR3 coding sequence is TGTGCCAGCAGCCCCTATGAAGAGCAGTACTTC. Amino acid sequence: CASSPYEEQYF.

This rearrangement joins TRBV6-5 to TRBJ1-1; weak D call: TRBD1 (6 bases). Germline CDR1 and CDR2: MNHEY and SVGAGI. The length of the CDR3 is 15 residues. V lost 5 bases, J lost 0 bases, and 13 bases lay in between. This CDR3 reads CASSGRTAMNTEAFF. In nucleotides, the CDR3 is TGTGCCAGCAGTGGTCGGACAGCGATGAACACTGAAGCTTTCTTT.

The genes are TRBV7-2 and TRBJ2-2; tentatively, D is TRBD1 (6 bases). V lost 5 bases to trimming and J lost 9 bases, with 13 bases between them. Looked up from germline, CDR1 is SGHTA and CDR2 is FQGNSA. There are 13 residues in the CDR3. In DNA form, the CDR3 reads TGTGCCAGCAGCCCCCTACAGGGTTGGGAGCTGTTTTTT. This sequence encodes CASSPLQGWELFF.

The chain carries TRBV5-4 and TRBJ2-5; perhaps TRBD1 as D (6 bases). The end of the DNA aligns better with TRBJ2-7, so the J call may be wrong. CDR3 length: 15 amino acids. CDR1 is SGHNT, CDR2 YYREEE, per germline (reference sequence). The CDR3 here is CASSLGQGRGYEQYF. The CDR3 bases are TGTGCCAGCAGCTTGGGCCAGGGGAGAGGGTACGAGCAGTACTTC.

The rearrangement joins TRBV28 to TRBJ1-5; 9 bases are a match to TRBD1. The germline V gene has CDR1 MDHEN and CDR2 SYDVKM. The CDR3 extends over 18 amino acids. J lost 2 bases, V lost 7 bases, and 15 bases had no gene match. CDR3 sequence reads: CASKGRDRALMGNQPQHF. CDR3 nucleotide sequence: TGTGCCAGCAAGGGCCGGGACAGGGCCTTGATGGGCAATCAGCCCCAGCATTTT.

The rearrangement joins TRBV5-1 to TRBJ2-1; 8 bases align to TRBD1. Per germline, CDR1 SGHRS and CDR2 YFSETQ. CDR3 length: 17 amino acids. The V and J ends lost 0 bases and 9 bases, in that order; junction bases with no gene match: 14. CDR3 loop: CASSLAAMGQGAGEQFF. The DNA for the CDR3 is TGCGCCAGCAGCTTGGCAGCAATGGGGCAGGGGGCAGGTGAGCAGTTCTTC. Filled out from reference TRBV5-1 and TRBJ2-1, the complete variable domain reads KAGVTQTPRYLIKTRGQQVTLSCSPISGHRSVSWYQQTPGQGLQFLFEYFSETQRNKGNFPGRFSGRQFSNSRSEMNVSTLELGDSALYLCASSLAAMGQGAGEQFFGPGTRLTVL.

This clone was observed a few times. The rearrangement links TRBV29-1 to TRBJ2-7; possibly TRBD1 for D (5 bases). Germline V gene sequence: CDR1 SQVTM, CDR2 ANQGSEA. The V and J ends lost 7 bases and 3 bases respectively, with 13 bases between them. This CDR3 has 12 amino acids. The DNA for the CDR3 is TGCAGCGCAGGGCCCCTTATCTACGAGCAGTACTTC. It encodes CSAGPLIYEQYF.

In DNA, the CDR3 is TGTGCCAGCAGCGCACCAGGGGCTGCTAAAGGCAATGAGCAGTTCTTC. Translated: CASSAPGAAKGNEQFF. The chain carries TRBV7-6 and TRBJ2-1, with D perhaps matching TRBD1 (6 bases). V lost 5 bases and J lost 6, with 20 bases in between. CDR1 SGHVS and CDR2 FNYEAQ come from the germline V gene. This CDR3 is built from 16 residues.

The V call is TRBV5-6, the J call TRBJ1-4; 8 positions agree with TRBD1. Germline V lookup: CDR1 SGHDT, CDR2 YYEEEE. V lost 0 bases, J lost 4 bases, and 2 bases stayed unmatched. CDR3 size: 15 residues. The CDR3 DNA reads as TGTGCCAGCAGCTTGGCCGGACAGGGTAATGAAAAACTGTTTTTT. Its translation: CASSLAGQGNEKLFF.

This chain uses TRBV27 with TRBJ1-2; D gene uncertain. Per the germline V gene, CDR1 is MNHEY and CDR2 is SMNVEV (reference sequence). The CDR3 spans 14 residues. Trimming left V 2 bases short and J 3 bases short, with 10 bases between. The CDR3 spells CASSLNGQDYGYTF. The CDR3 coding sequence is TGTGCCAGCAGTTTAAATGGCCAGGACTATGGCTACACCTTC.

This clone is a singleton in its sample. The rearrangement links TRBV5-4 to TRBJ1-4; 7 bases agree with TRBD1. This CDR3 region has 16 residues. V lost 4 bases, J lost 3 bases, and 9 bases stayed unmatched. Germline lookup yields CDR1 SGHNT and CDR2 YYREEE (reference sequence). Here the CDR3 DNA reads TGTGCCAGCAGCCCCGGGACAGCTAATGCTAATGAAAAACTGTTTTTT. This translates into CASSPGTANANEKLFF.

The rearrangement uses TRBV30 and TRBJ1-1; D is unresolved. This CDR3 has 13 residues. V lost 3 bases and J 0 bases, leaving 8 bases between the germline ends. Germline values: CDR1 GTSNPN, CDR2 SVGIG (reference sequence). The DNA of the CDR3 is TGTGCCTGGAGGGTAGCCATGAACACTGAAGCTTTCTTT. Translation: CAWRVAMNTEAFF.

The V gene is TRBV27, the J gene TRBJ2-5, with a weak D call TRBD1 (7 bases). Trimming shortened V by 4 bases and J by 1 base, and 10 bases separated the two germline ends. This CDR3 region has 14 residues. Germline V CDR1 and CDR2: MNHEY, SMNVEV (reference sequence). The CDR3 coding sequence is TGTGCCAGCAGTTCAGGGGGAGGCCAAGAGACCCAGTACTTC. Amino acid sequence: CASSSGGGQETQYF.

J is TRBJ1-2 and V is TRBV30; 7 positions agree with TRBD1. The CDR3 consists of 15 residues. V lost 0 bases and J lost 2; bases outside the gene matches: 6. Germline CDR1 reads GTSNPN; CDR2 reads SVGIG (reference sequence). The DNA of the CDR3 is TGTGCCTGGAGTGTGAGACTAGGGGGCAACTATGGCTACACCTTC. Residues: CAWSVRLGGNYGYTF.